Each of the 5 T cell receptor beta chains below was sequenced from the same sample in a study of blood T cells in healthy people across ages. Alongside a J-beta primer mix, a sample-barcoded 5' primer served in a second PCR lasting 7 to 11 cycles. Via MiXCR, TCRdb re-called the 5' RACE reads, giving one row per CDR3 protein. The sample records about 1.8 million distinct CDR3 sequences, roughly 49% being singletons. Specimen: blood. These receptors originate from a middle-aged woman in good health.

The chain couples TRBV20-1 to TRBJ2-7; 10 nucleotides line up with TRBD1. Germline CDR1 reads DFQATT; CDR2 reads SNEGSKA (reference sequence). This CDR3 has 16 amino acids. J lost 4 bases, V lost 3 bases, and 12 bases had no gene match. DNA of the CDR3: TGCAGTGCTAGGGCGGCCCCGGGACAGGGGACATACGAGCAGTACTTC. As protein: CSARAAPGQGTYEQYF.

This sequence joins TRBV2 and TRBJ2-5; D is perhaps TRBD2 (6 bases). There are 16 residues in the CDR3. V lost 3 bases, J lost 5 bases, and 19 bases lay in between. Germline loops: CDR1 SNHLY, CDR2 FYNNEI. This CDR3 is CASSDRAVGGEETQYF. The CDR3 DNA follows: TGTGCCAGCAGTGACCGGGCAGTCGGAGGGGAGGAGACCCAGTACTTC.

The rearrangement links TRBV12-3 or TRBV12-4 to TRBJ1-4, with a weak D call TRBD1 (6 bases). V was pared by 6 bases and J by 8 bases, with 19 bases between. The CDR3 extends over 15 amino acids. This CDR3 reads CASSDQGTLGEKLFF. CDR3 nucleotide sequence: TGTGCCAGCAGCGACCAGGGGACCTTGGGAGAAAAACTGTTTTTT.

This clonotype was picked up a small number of times. The chain combines TRBV4-2 with TRBJ2-7; no clear D gene. Trimming cost V 1 base and J 1 base, with 17 bases left between them. This CDR3 spans 17 amino acids. Looked up from germline, CDR1 is LGHNA and CDR2 is YNFKEQ. The CDR3, as DNA: TGTGCCAGCAGCCAAGGGTCAGTGGGTAACAATTCCTACGAGCAGTACTTC. This gives the protein CASSQGSVGNNSYEQYF.

This clonotype was observed a few times. The V and J genes are TRBV2 and TRBJ2-5; D unresolved. Near its end, the DNA agrees better with TRBJ2-7, so the J call may be wrong. This CDR3 spans 11 amino acids. CDR1 SNHLY and CDR2 FYNNEI come from the germline V gene. CDR3 bases: TGTGCCAGTTGGGCCTTCTACGAGCAGTACTTC. Translation: CASWAFYEQYF.